The clone carrying this T cell receptor (beta chain) has only one observation. Its antigen is not known. Sequence at one end of the junction differs from germline and may be a read error. The data are from a study of cytomegalovirus exposure and HLA in healthy donors. The PCR made use of 60 Vbeta and 13 Jbeta primers. Clones were read by immunoSEQ multiplex PCR, and TCRdb kept only the in-frame ones, dropping some. There are about 110,000 clones in the sample; approximately 86% occur only once, and under 6.5% lies in the top ten. Study-level results: Follow-up analysis found HLA locus-dependent TCR association rates, highest for DRB1 and lowest for HLA-C. Reportedly, HLA-A and HLA-B alleles of most subjects were accurately predicted from TCR beta.

Sequencing used PBMCs. This clonotype originated in a man aged 18-30 years in good health and CMV-seronegative.

The CDR3: CAGSLAVGTSGRVYLEQYF. The DNA for the CDR3 is TGTGCCGGCAGCTTGGCCGTTGGGACTAGCGGGAGAGTTTACCTCGAGCAGTACTTC. The V and J genes are TRBV5-6 and TRBJ2-7; 14 bases are shared with TRBD2. Germline assignment: CDR1 SGHDT and CDR2 YYEEEE. This CDR3 has 19 residues.